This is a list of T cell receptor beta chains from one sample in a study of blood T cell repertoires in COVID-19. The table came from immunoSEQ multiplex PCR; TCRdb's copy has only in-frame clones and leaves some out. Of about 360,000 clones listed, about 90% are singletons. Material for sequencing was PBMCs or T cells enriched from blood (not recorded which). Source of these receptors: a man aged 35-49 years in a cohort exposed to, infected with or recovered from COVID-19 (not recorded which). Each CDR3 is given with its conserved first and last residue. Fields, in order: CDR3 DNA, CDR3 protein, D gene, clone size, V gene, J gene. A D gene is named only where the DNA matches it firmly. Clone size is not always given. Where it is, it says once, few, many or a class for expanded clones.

CDR3 DNA: TGTGCCAGCAGCTTCATACTAGCGGGAGGCCAAGAGACCCAGTACTTC; CDR3 protein: CASSFILAGGQETQYF; D gene: TRBD2; clone size: .; V gene: TRBV7-3; J gene: TRBJ2-5
CDR3 DNA: TGCGCCAGCAGCCGACGCTGGACTAGGTACAACGAGCAGTACTTC; CDR3 protein: CASSRRWTRYNEQYF; D gene: TRBD2; clone size: .; V gene: TRBV4-1; J gene: TRBJ2-7
CDR3 DNA: TGTGCCAGCGGAAAGGGGGAAAAACTGTTTTTT; CDR3 protein: CASGKGEKLFF; D gene: .; clone size: .; V gene: TRBV5-4; J gene: TRBJ1-4
CDR3 DNA: TGTGCCAGCAGCCTAGATGACAGGTTATCCTACGAGCAGTACTTC; CDR3 protein: CASSLDDRLSYEQYF; D gene: .; clone size: .; V gene: TRBV5-5; J gene: TRBJ2-7
CDR3 DNA: TGCGCCAGCAGCTTGGAAGGACAGGCGAATTCACCCCTCCACTTT; CDR3 protein: CASSLEGQANSPLHF; D gene: TRBD1; clone size: .; V gene: TRBV5-1; J gene: TRBJ1-6
CDR3 DNA: TGTGCCAGCAGCGGGGTAGGGGGTGATGAAAAACTGTTTTTT; CDR3 protein: CASSGVGGDEKLFF; D gene: .; clone size: .; V gene: TRBV7-9; J gene: TRBJ1-4
CDR3 DNA: TGCGCCAGCAGCTTGATGCGGTCGAACACCGGGGAGCTGTTTTTT; CDR3 protein: CASSLMRSNTGELFF; D gene: .; clone size: .; V gene: TRBV5-1; J gene: TRBJ2-2
CDR3 DNA: TGTGCCAGCTCATCACTGGGACTAGCGGCAGATACGCAGTATTTT; CDR3 protein: CASSSLGLAADTQYF; D gene: TRBD2; clone size: .; V gene: TRBV18; J gene: TRBJ2-3
CDR3 DNA: TGTGCCAGCAGTTACGACTCAGGGCCCTATGGCTACACCTTC; CDR3 protein: CASSYDSGPYGYTF; D gene: .; clone size: .; V gene: TRBV6-5; J gene: TRBJ1-2
CDR3 DNA: TGTGCCAGCAGCCTAGGAAGATCTGGGGCCAACGTCCTGACTTTC; CDR3 protein: CASSLGRSGANVLTF; D gene: .; clone size: .; V gene: TRBV28; J gene: TRBJ2-6
CDR3 DNA: TGTGCCAGCACCCGAGCGGGGACAGGGGACACTGAAGCTTTCTTT; CDR3 protein: CASTRAGTGDTEAFF; D gene: TRBD1; clone size: .; V gene: TRBV9; J gene: TRBJ1-1
CDR3 DNA: TGTGCAAGTCGCTTAGCGAGAGCTAGCGGACCCTACAATGAGCAGTTCTTC; CDR3 protein: CASRLARASGPYNEQFF; D gene: .; clone size: .; V gene: TRBV12-2; J gene: TRBJ2-1
CDR3 DNA: TGTGCCAGCTCATCAGGGACTGAGAACTACGAGCAGTACTTC; CDR3 protein: CASSSGTENYEQYF; D gene: .; clone size: .; V gene: TRBV18; J gene: TRBJ2-7
CDR3 DNA: TGCGCCAGCAGCTCCGTAGGGACTAGCGGGAGGGCCCTCGGCACAGATACGCAGTATTTT; CDR3 protein: CASSSVGTSGRALGTDTQYF; D gene: TRBD2; clone size: .; V gene: TRBV5-1; J gene: TRBJ2-3
CDR3 DNA: TGTGCCAGCAGCAAAGGTAAGGGTAGGGGGAATCCTGGAAACACCATATATTTT; CDR3 protein: CASSKGKGRGNPGNTIYF; D gene: .; clone size: .; V gene: TRBV21-1; J gene: TRBJ1-3
CDR3 DNA: TGTGCCAGCAGTGACTCCGTAGCGGGAGGGCCCGGGGAGCTGTTTTTT; CDR3 protein: CASSDSVAGGPGELFF; D gene: TRBD2; clone size: .; V gene: TRBV6-4; J gene: TRBJ2-2
CDR3 DNA: TGTGCCAGCAGCTTCGGAGACAGGGGGTTGCGGGGCTACACCTTC; CDR3 protein: CASSFGDRGLRGYTF; D gene: TRBD1; clone size: .; V gene: TRBV7-2; J gene: TRBJ1-2
CDR3 DNA: TGTGCCAGCTCACTAACCGGGACGGGACAGGCTAATGAAAAACTGTTTTTT; CDR3 protein: CASSLTGTGQANEKLFF; D gene: TRBD1; clone size: .; V gene: TRBV18; J gene: TRBJ1-4
CDR3 DNA: TGTGCCAGCAGTTACTCTGGGGAGGGGGGCTACACCTTC; CDR3 protein: CASSYSGEGGYTF; D gene: .; clone size: .; V gene: TRBV6-6; J gene: TRBJ1-2
CDR3 DNA: TGTGCCAGTAGCTCCGGAGTGAACACTGAAGCTTTCTTT; CDR3 protein: CASSSGVNTEAFF; D gene: .; clone size: .; V gene: TRBV25-1; J gene: TRBJ1-1
CDR3 DNA: TGTGCCAGCAGCCAAGATCCGTTCGAGCGCCGCACAGATACGCAGTATTTT; CDR3 protein: CASSQDPFERRTDTQYF; D gene: .; clone size: .; V gene: TRBV4-2; J gene: TRBJ2-3
CDR3 DNA: TGTGCCACCAGCAGAGGGGCTCCAGATACGCAGTATTTT; CDR3 protein: CATSRGAPDTQYF; D gene: .; clone size: .; V gene: TRBV15; J gene: TRBJ2-3
CDR3 DNA: TGTGCCAGCAGTCCAGAAGCGGGGTTCACCTACAATGAGCAGTTCTTC; CDR3 protein: CASSPEAGFTYNEQFF; D gene: TRBD2; clone size: once; V gene: TRBV27; J gene: TRBJ2-1
CDR3 DNA: TGCAGCGTTGGGGCGGACAGTCGTAGAACCGGGGAGCTGTTTTTT; CDR3 protein: CSVGADSRRTGELFF; D gene: .; clone size: .; V gene: TRBV29-1; J gene: TRBJ2-2